This TCR beta chain appears in the sequencing data of a study of graft-versus-host responses after intestinal transplantation. Data came from immunoSEQ multiplex PCR; TCRdb stores just in-frame clones and leaves some out. The table records roughly 4,400 clones, about three quarters of them present only once. Germline CDR1 reads SEHNR; CDR2 reads FQNEAQ (reference sequence). The V and J ends lost 1 base and 5 bases respectively, with 11 bases between them. The CDR3 totals 14 residues. Graft tissue processing released intraepithelial and lamina propria lymphocytes. The rearrangement uses TRBV7-9 and TRBJ1-2, with D possibly matching TRBD1 (6 bases). This TCR was sampled from a human patient who received an intestinal transplant, so some T cells may come from the graft donor. This specimen was ileum tissue, taken just under 130 days after intestinal transplantation. CDR3 bases: TGTGCCAGCAGCTTAGGTTGGGGGCGTTATGGCTACACCTTC. This sequence encodes CASSLGWGRYGYTF.